The sequence of this T cell receptor beta chain was determined in a study of CD8+ T cells in alopecia areata. Sequencing used cDNA as its template, made by extracting RNA and reverse transcribing it. Method: immunoSEQ multiplex PCR; TCRdb's copy keeps in-frame clones and lacks some. The repertoire holds approximately 99,000 clones, under 60% seen once, with roughly a quarter in the top ten. Sequencing was carried out using NKG2D-low CD8+ T cells sorted from blood. This TCR derives from a human donor with alopecia areata.

The CDR3 nucleotides read TGCGCCAGCAGCCAAGTCCTGAAATCCTCAGATACGCAGTATTTT. It specifies CASSQVLKSSDTQYF. V and J are TRBV4-1 and TRBJ2-3; D remains ambiguous. Germline values: CDR1 MGHRA, CDR2 YSYEKL. The CDR3 runs to 15 residues. V gave up 1 base and J gave up 4 bases, with 12 bases separating them.